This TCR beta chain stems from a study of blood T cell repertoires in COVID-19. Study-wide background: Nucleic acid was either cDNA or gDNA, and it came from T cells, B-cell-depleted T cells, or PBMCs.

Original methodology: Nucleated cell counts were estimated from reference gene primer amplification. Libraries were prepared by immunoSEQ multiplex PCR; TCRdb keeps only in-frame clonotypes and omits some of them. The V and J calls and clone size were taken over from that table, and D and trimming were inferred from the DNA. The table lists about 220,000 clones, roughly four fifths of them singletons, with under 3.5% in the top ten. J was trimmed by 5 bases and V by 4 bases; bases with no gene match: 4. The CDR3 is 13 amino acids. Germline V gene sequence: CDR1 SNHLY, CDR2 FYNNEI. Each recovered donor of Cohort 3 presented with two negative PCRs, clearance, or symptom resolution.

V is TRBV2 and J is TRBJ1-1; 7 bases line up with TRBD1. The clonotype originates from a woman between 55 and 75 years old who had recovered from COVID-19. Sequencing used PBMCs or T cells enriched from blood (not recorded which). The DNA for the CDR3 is TGTGCCAGCAGTGGGTCACAGGGGACTGAAGCTTTCTTT. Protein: CASSGSQGTEAFF. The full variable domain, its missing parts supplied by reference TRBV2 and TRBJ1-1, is EPEVTQTPSHQVTQMGQEVILRCVPISNHLYFYWYRQILGQKVEFLVSFYNNEISEKSEIFDDQFSVERPDGSNFTLKIRSTKLEDSAMYFCASSGSQGTEAFFGQGTRLTVV.